The TCR beta chain under discussion was sequenced for a study of T cell changes during pregnancy in multiple sclerosis. Some clones are missing from TCRdb's copy, which holds only in-frame ones; the method was immunoSEQ multiplex PCR. The sample holds about 40,000 clones; 85% to 95% are singletons and the top ten take about 9%. With V trimmed by 4 bases and J by 3 bases, 6 bases remained unmatched. Germline V CDR1 and CDR2: SGDLS, YYNGEE. There are 14 residues in the CDR3. This TCR came from a female donor with multiple sclerosis, enrolled in a pregnancy study. This rearrangement joins TRBV9 to TRBJ2-7; TRBD2 matches at 8 bases. The sample here was CD8+ T cells from peripheral blood mononuclear cells, taken in the third trimester of pregnancy. The CDR3 sequence: CASSSISGDYEQYF. The CDR3, as DNA: TGTGCCAGCAGCTCCATTAGCGGGGACTACGAGCAGTACTTC.